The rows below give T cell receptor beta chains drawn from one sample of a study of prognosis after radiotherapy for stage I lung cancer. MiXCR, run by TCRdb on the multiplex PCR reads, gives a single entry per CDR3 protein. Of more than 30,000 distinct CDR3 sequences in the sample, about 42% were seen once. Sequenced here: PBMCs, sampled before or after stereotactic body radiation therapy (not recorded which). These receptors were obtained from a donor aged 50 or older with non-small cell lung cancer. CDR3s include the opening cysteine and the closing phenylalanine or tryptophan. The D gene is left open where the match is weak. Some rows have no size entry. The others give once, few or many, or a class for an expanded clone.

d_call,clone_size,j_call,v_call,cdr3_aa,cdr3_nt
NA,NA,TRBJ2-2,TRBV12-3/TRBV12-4,CSSSLVTWELFF,TGTTCCAGCAGTTTAGTCACCTGGGAGCTGTTTTTT
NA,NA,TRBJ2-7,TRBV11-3,CSSISGRGFSYEQYF,TGTTCCAGCATCTCCGGAAGGGGGTTCTCCTACGAGCAGTACTTC
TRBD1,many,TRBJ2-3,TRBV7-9,CASSLGTGVLLGTQYF,TGTGCCAGCAGCTTAGGTACAGGGGTGCTACTGGGTACGCAGTATTTT
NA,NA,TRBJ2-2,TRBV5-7,CASSLAANTGELFF,TGTGCCAGCAGCTTAGCGGCGAACACCGGGGAGCTGTTTTTT
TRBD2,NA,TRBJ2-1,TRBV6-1,CASSSGSGGYNEQFF,TGTGCCAGCAGCTCTGGTAGCGGGGGGTACAATGAGCAGTTCTTC
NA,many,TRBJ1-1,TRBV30,CAWSAPPGGNTEAFF,TGTGCCTGGAGTGCGCCCCCGGGGGGGAACACTGAAGCTTTCTTT
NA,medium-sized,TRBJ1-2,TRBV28,CASRRLGRGTESGYTF,TGTGCCAGCAGACGCCTGGGGAGGGGCACCGAGTCGGGCTACACCTTC
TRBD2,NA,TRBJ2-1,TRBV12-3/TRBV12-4,CASSFMSGRGDEQFF,TGTGCCAGCAGTTTTATGAGCGGGAGAGGCGATGAGCAGTTCTTC
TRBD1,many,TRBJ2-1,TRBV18,CASSLGQTRNEQFF,TGTGCCAGCTCACTGGGACAGACACGCAATGAGCAGTTCTTC
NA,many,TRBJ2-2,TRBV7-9,CASSLLPNTGELFF,TGTGCCAGCAGCTTACTACCTAACACCGGGGAGCTGTTTTTT
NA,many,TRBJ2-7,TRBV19,CASSLAGNSYEQYF,TGTGCCAGTAGTTTGGCAGGTAACTCCTACGAGCAGTACTTC
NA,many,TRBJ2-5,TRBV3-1,CASSQEVRGETQYF,TGTGCCAGCAGCCAAGAAGTCAGGGGTGAGACCCAGTACTTC
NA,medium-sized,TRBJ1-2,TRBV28,CASTKDRIYGYTF,TGTGCCAGCACTAAAGACCGGATCTATGGCTACACCTTC
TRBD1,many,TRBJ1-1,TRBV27,CASYRGKVGRRGQENTEAFF,TGTGCCAGTTACCGGGGGAAGGTGGGCCGGAGGGGGCAGGAGAACACTGAAGCTTTCTTT
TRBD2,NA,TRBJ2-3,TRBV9,CASSVRTSWGTDTQYF,TGTGCCAGCAGCGTAAGGACTAGCTGGGGCACGGATACGCAGTATTTT
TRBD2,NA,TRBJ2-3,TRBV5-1,CASSSQRLAGDTQYF,TGCGCCAGCAGCTCACAAAGACTAGCGGGGGATACGCAGTATTTT
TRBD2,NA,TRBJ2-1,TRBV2,CASSALAGTSEQFF,TGTGCCAGCAGTGCACTAGCGGGAACATCTGAGCAGTTCTTC
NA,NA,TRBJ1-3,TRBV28,CASSITNPNTIYF,TGTGCCAGCAGCATTACTAACCCCAACACCATATATTTT
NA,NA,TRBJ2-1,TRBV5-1,CASSEDVQCSGNEQFF,TGCGCCAGCAGCGAGGACGTTCAGTGCTCGGGCAATGAGCAGTTCTTC
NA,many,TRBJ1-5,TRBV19,CASSIRDRNNQPQHF,TGTGCCAGTAGTATCCGGGACCGCAACAATCAGCCCCAGCATTTT
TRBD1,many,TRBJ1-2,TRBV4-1,CASSAEPGQGDGYTF,TGCGCCAGCAGCGCCGAGCCGGGACAGGGAGACGGCTACACCTTC
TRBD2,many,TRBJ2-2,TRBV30,CAWSWGGNTGELFF,TGTGCCTGGAGTTGGGGGGGGAACACCGGGGAGCTGTTTTTT
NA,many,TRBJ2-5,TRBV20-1,CSARRDGQETQYF,TGCAGTGCTCGACGGGACGGTCAAGAGACCCAGTACTTC
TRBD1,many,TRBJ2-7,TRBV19,CASSAGQGAIYEQYF,TGTGCCAGTAGTGCCGGACAGGGGGCGATCTACGAGCAGTACTTC
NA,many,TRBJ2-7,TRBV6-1,CASSDPGNSYEQYF,TGTGCCAGCAGTGATCCGGGGAACTCCTACGAGCAGTACTTC
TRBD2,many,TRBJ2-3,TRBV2,CASRETSGHTDTQYF,TGTGCCAGCAGAGAGACTAGCGGACACACAGATACGCAGTATTTT
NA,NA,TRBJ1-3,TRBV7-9,CASSLAGAPGNTIYF,TGTGCCAGCAGCTTAGCGGGGGCACCTGGAAACACCATATATTTT
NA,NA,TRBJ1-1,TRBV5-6,CASSFPGLHEAFF,TGTGCCAGCAGCTTTCCGGGACTACATGAAGCTTTCTTT
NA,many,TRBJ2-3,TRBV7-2,CASSRASSTDTQYF,TGTGCCAGCAGCCGCGCTTCTAGCACAGATACGCAGTATTTT
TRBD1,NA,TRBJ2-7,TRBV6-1,CASTTGQGYEQYF,TGTGCCAGCACCACCGGACAGGGCTACGAGCAGTACTTC
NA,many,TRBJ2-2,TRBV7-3,CASSLQTDTGELFF,TGTGCCAGCAGCTTACAGACGGACACCGGGGAGCTGTTTTTT
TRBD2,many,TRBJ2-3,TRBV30,CAWSHSSGRDTQYF,TGTGCCTGGAGTCACTCTAGCGGGAGAGATACGCAGTATTTT
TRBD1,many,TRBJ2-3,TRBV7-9,CASSIRQGSTDTQYF,TGTGCCAGCAGCATAAGACAGGGATCCACAGATACGCAGTATTTT
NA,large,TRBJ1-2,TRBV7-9,CASSLVGGDGYTF,TGTGCCAGCAGCTTAGTAGGTGGGGATGGCTACACCTTC
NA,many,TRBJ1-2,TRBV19,CASSGRRDRRYGYTF,TGTGCCAGTAGTGGCCGACGGGATAGAAGGTATGGCTACACCTTC
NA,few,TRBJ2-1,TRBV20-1,CSARDRRRHNEQFF,TGCAGTGCTAGAGACCGACGGAGGCACAATGAGCAGTTCTTC
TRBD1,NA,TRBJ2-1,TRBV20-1,CSSNTGTGTYNEQFF,TGCAGTTCCAACACCGGGACAGGGACCTACAATGAGCAGTTCTTC
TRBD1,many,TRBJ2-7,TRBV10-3,CAIGAGQAYEQYF,TGTGCCATCGGGGCCGGACAGGCCTACGAGCAGTACTTC
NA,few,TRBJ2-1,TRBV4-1,CASSQTPGVPYNEQFF,TGCGCCAGCAGCCAGACACCGGGCGTCCCTTACAATGAGCAGTTCTTC
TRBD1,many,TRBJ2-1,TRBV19,CASSITDRVREQFF,TGTGCCAGTAGTATTACAGACAGGGTCCGGGAGCAGTTCTTC
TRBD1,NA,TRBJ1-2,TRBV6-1,CASRPPRGQGVVYTF,TGTGCCAGCAGACCCCCGAGAGGACAGGGGGTAGTCTACACCTTC
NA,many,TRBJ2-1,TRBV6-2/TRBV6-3,CASSYTQGGYNEQFF,TGTGCCAGCAGTTACACCCAGGGGGGTTACAATGAGCAGTTCTTC
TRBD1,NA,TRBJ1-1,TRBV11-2,CASSPQGAANTEAFF,TGTGCCAGCAGCCCCCAGGGGGCCGCCAACACTGAAGCTTTCTTT
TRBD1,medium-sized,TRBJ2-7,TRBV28,CASSSPGQGTYEQYF,TGTGCCAGCAGTTCGCCGGGACAGGGAACCTACGAGCAGTACTTC
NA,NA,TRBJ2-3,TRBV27,CASSSHSRRGEDTQYF,TGTGCCAGCAGTTCTCACTCCCGGAGGGGGGAAGATACGCAGTATTTT